These 9 T cell receptor beta chains were all obtained from the same sample, sequenced in a study of T cell responses to AZD1222 COVID-19 vaccine. Produced via immunoSEQ multiplex PCR; TCRdb's table is partial and in-frame only. Of 120,000 to 150,000 clones listed, under 95% were seen once; the top ten hold 3% to 3.5%. The sequencing used peripheral blood, collected on day 0 of AZD1222 vaccination. The source of these receptors is an adult in good health.

This clone was detected a few times. J is TRBJ2-6 and V is TRBV5-5; TRBD2 might be the D (5 bases). Trimming pared 3 bases from V and 3 bases from J, leaving 16 bases between. The germline CDR1 and CDR2 sequences are SGHKS and YYEKEE (reference sequence). The CDR3 loop spans 17 amino acids. The CDR3 protein is CASSSPLRGYGANVLTF. CDR3 in DNA: TGTGCCAGCAGCTCACCGCTACGGGGTTATGGGGCCAACGTCCTGACTTTC.

The genes are TRBV19 and TRBJ1-3; D not resolved. The CDR3 runs to 14 residues. CDR1 is LNHDA, CDR2 SQIVND, per germline (reference sequence). V lost 8 bases and J lost 0, with 11 bases in between. Here the CDR3 reads CASLRTASGNTIYF. Here the CDR3 DNA reads TGTGCCAGTCTTCGGACGGCCTCTGGAAACACCATATATTTT.

This clone showed up just once. The chain carries TRBV6-2 or TRBV6-3 and TRBJ2-1, with D hard to call. The CDR3 loop spans 13 amino acids. Trimming took off 4 bases at V and 9 bases at J, with 13 bases between the two ends. Looked up from germline, CDR1 is MNHEY and CDR2 is SVGEGT. CDR3 nucleotide sequence: TGTGCCAGCAGTTTTATTGGTAGAGGTGAGCAGTTCTTC. This translates into CASSFIGRGEQFF.

The CDR3 spells CASSPTGLAYNEQFF. The DNA of the CDR3 is TGTGCCAGCAGCCCTACCGGCCTTGCCTACAATGAGCAGTTCTTC. The chain employs TRBV11-3 and TRBJ2-1; D ambiguous. Germline CDR1 reads SGHNT; CDR2 reads YENEEA. V shed 5 bases and J shed 2 bases, with 13 bases lying between them. CDR3 length equals 15 residues.

The gene calls are TRBV27 and TRBJ2-1, with 10 bases aligning to TRBD1. Per the germline V gene, CDR1 is MNHEY and CDR2 is SMNVEV (reference sequence). V lost 6 bases, J lost 3 bases, and 5 bases stayed unmatched. The CDR3 extends over 15 amino acids. CDR3 loop: CASRPGTGVYNEQFF. CDR3 bases: TGTGCCAGCAGACCCGGGACAGGGGTCTACAATGAGCAGTTCTTC.

The CDR3 here is CASSESVSLPADTQYF. The DNA for the CDR3 is TGCGCCAGCAGTGAGTCGGTGAGCCTTCCGGCAGATACGCAGTATTTT. J is TRBJ2-3 and V is TRBV10-1; no reliable D call. Trimming left V 0 bases short and J 4 bases short, with 14 bases between. Germline V CDR1 and CDR2: WNHNN, SYGVQD (reference sequence). The CDR3 sequence is 16 residues long.

This sequence joins TRBV29-1 and TRBJ2-7, with 7 bases that match TRBD1. Germline loops: CDR1 SQVTM, CDR2 ANQGSEA. CDR3 length: 11 amino acids. V shed 6 bases and J 7 bases; nucleotides not matched to a gene: 6. The CDR3: CSVRDSGEQYF. In nucleotides, the CDR3 is TGCAGCGTCAGGGACAGTGGGGAGCAGTACTTC.

This clone was found once. This chain uses TRBV11-3 with TRBJ2-3; the D gene is possibly TRBD2 (5 bases). Trimming removed 2 bases at V and 2 bases at J, with 11 bases between. Germline V gene lookup returns CDR1 SGHNT and CDR2 YENEEA. The CDR3 is made up of 15 amino acids. The CDR3 reads CASSLPGNVTDTQYF. In nucleotides, the CDR3 is TGTGCCAGCAGCTTACCCGGGAATGTCACAGATACGCAGTATTTT.

This chain connects TRBV11-2 to TRBJ1-3, with D hard to call. CDR1 is SGHAT and CDR2 is FQNNGV in the germline V gene. Trimming stripped 4 bases from V and 3 bases from J, with 16 bases between. CDR3 length: 16 amino acids. The CDR3 DNA reads as TGTGCCAGCAGCTATCGCACGTCCCCGGGTGGAAACACCATATATTTT. As protein: CASSYRTSPGGNTIYF.